Shown below are 21 T cell receptor beta chains from a single sample sequenced in a study of spatial heterogeneity in lung cancer. A single record per CDR3 protein comes from TCRdb applying MiXCR to the 5' RACE reads. The repertoire holds about 48,000 distinct CDR3 sequences, 5.3% seen once, with over 8.5% in the top ten. Time point reported: sample taken at primary tumor resection. From tumor, nontumor lung or frozen PBMC, whole RNA was taken unsorted for sequencing. The sample here was PBMCs, taken at surgery. The receptors derive from a male donor with early-stage non-small cell lung cancer.

This clonotype was observed at least ten times. The V call is TRBV5-1, the J call TRBJ2-7, with 11 bases matching TRBD1. The germline V gene has CDR1 SGHRS and CDR2 YFSETQ. V shed 4 bases and J 5 bases; nucleotides not matched to a gene: 17. This CDR3 spans 18 amino acids. The CDR3 DNA reads as TGCGCCAGCAGCCTCTATACGGGGACAGGGGGTCGGACTAACGAGCAGTACTTC. Translated, it gives CASSLYTGTGGRTNEQYF.

This clonotype was picked up many times. The chain recombines TRBV12-3 or TRBV12-4 with TRBJ2-5, with 9 bases aligning to TRBD1. Trimming removed 4 bases from V and 4 bases from J; junction bases left unmatched: 7. This CDR3 has 15 residues. The CDR3 bases are TGTGCCAGCAGTTCCCGGGACAGGGCTACAGAGACCCAGTACTTC. Translating it yields CASSSRDRATETQYF.

There are many counts of this clonotype. The chain combines TRBV29-1 with TRBJ2-6; possible D gene TRBD1, 5 bases. This CDR3 has 13 residues. V lost 6 bases and J lost 1, with 7 bases in between. Germline values: CDR1 SQVTM, CDR2 ANQGSEA. In DNA, the CDR3 is TGCAGCGTGGCAGGGTCTGGGGCCAACGTCCTGACTTTC. Its protein is CSVAGSGANVLTF.

This clonotype showed up many times. This chain uses TRBV7-9 with TRBJ1-5; a weak D match, TRBD1 (6 bases). Germline lookup yields CDR1 SEHNR and CDR2 FQNEAQ (reference sequence). Trimming took 5 bases from V and 3 from J, leaving 14 bases between them. The CDR3 spans 15 residues. The CDR3 DNA follows: TGTGCCAGCAGCCCCCTGACAGGTTACAATCAGCCCCAGCATTTT. Residues: CASSPLTGYNQPQHF.

This sequence joins TRBV11-2 and TRBJ2-1; D gene unclear. V was shortened by 1 base and J by 3 bases, with 10 bases between the two germline ends. The CDR3 has 15 amino acids. Germline loops: CDR1 SGHAT, CDR2 FQNNGV. The CDR3 spells CASSLVSIGYNEQFF. The CDR3 DNA reads TGTGCCAGCAGCTTAGTTTCTATCGGCTACAATGAGCAGTTCTTC.

This clonotype was counted at least ten times. V usage is TRBV24-1 and J usage is TRBJ2-1; 7 positions agree with TRBD1. Looked up from germline, CDR1 is KGHDR and CDR2 is SFDVKD. V gave up 5 bases and J gave up 2 bases; unmatched junction bases: 5. This CDR3 is 15 amino acids long. Written as DNA, the CDR3 is TGTGCCACCAGTGGTGACAGGGACGCCTACAATGAGCAGTTCTTC. This gives the protein CATSGDRDAYNEQFF.

The table lists this clonotype with a few counts. The V and J genes are TRBV20-1 and TRBJ2-1, with 12 nucleotides matching TRBD2. The length of the CDR3 is 15 residues. Looked up from germline, CDR1 is DFQATT and CDR2 is SNEGSKA (reference sequence). Unmatched junction bases numbered 5, after V lost 0 bases and J lost 8 bases. As DNA, the CDR3 is TGCAGTGCTAGAGATCGGAGACTAGCGGGAGATGAGCAGTTCTTC. This translates into CSARDRRLAGDEQFF.

This clonotype was detected ten times or more. V gene TRBV5-4 combines with J gene TRBJ2-3; D gene uncertain. The CDR3 has 15 residues. V was pared by 1 base and J by 2 bases, with 11 bases between. The germline gives CDR1 SGHNT, CDR2 YYREEE (reference sequence). As DNA, the CDR3 is TGTGCCAGCAGCTTGACAGATTTAGTCACAGATACGCAGTATTTT. Its translation: CASSLTDLVTDTQYF.

This clonotype has at least ten counts. The V and J genes are TRBV20-1 and TRBJ2-7, with a possible D match to TRBD1 (6 bases). The germline V and J ends were trimmed by 0 bases and 7 bases, with 16 bases remaining between them. This CDR3 region has 14 residues. Germline V lookup: CDR1 DFQATT, CDR2 SNEGSKA (reference sequence). The CDR3 is CSARDNPGAGEQYF. For the CDR3, the DNA is TGCAGTGCTAGAGATAACCCAGGGGCTGGGGAGCAGTACTTC.

This clonotype was found many times. The J gene is TRBJ1-4, the V gene TRBV6-1; no firm D call. The CDR3 spans 15 residues. The germline CDR1 and CDR2 sequences are MNHNS and SASEGT. V was trimmed by 6 bases and J by 5 bases, leaving 16 bases between them. The CDR3 DNA follows: TGTGCCAGCAGCCAAAAGGTGGCCTTCAATGAAAAACTGTTTTTT. Translating it yields CASSQKVAFNEKLFF.

A remark on this clonotype: Sequence at one end of the junction differs from germline and may be a read error. J is TRBJ2-1 and V is TRBV20-1, with 10 nucleotides matching TRBD2. The CDR3 runs to 17 residues. Germline assignment: CDR1 DFQATT and CDR2 SNEGSKA (reference sequence). The CDR3 here is CCASPDASSGGYNEQFF. The DNA for the CDR3 is TGCTGTGCTAGCCCCGACGCATCTAGCGGGGGCTACAATGAGCAGTTCTTC.

This clonotype was seen more than once but under ten times. This chain links TRBV5-1 with TRBJ2-7; D could derive from TRBD1 or TRBD2 (5 bases each). V lost 3 bases to trimming and J lost 2 bases, with 15 bases between them. CDR1 and CDR2 (germline): SGHRS, YFSETQ. This CDR3 has 15 amino acids. This chain's CDR3 is CASSSRPGPTYEQYF. CDR3 DNA: TGCGCCAGCAGCTCCCGACCGGGACCAACCTACGAGCAGTACTTC. Full variable domain (outside the CDR3, taken from reference TRBV5-1 and TRBJ2-7): KAGVTQTPRYLIKTRGQQVTLSCSPISGHRSVSWYQQTPGQGLQFLFEYFSETQRNKGNFPGRFSGRQFSNSRSEMNVSTLELGDSALYLCASSSRPGPTYEQYFGPGTRLTVT.

This clonotype came up many times. This rearrangement joins TRBV25-1 to TRBJ2-7; D unresolved. The CDR3 is 13 residues long. V was pared by 5 bases and J by 2 bases, with 10 bases between. CDR1 MGHDK and CDR2 SYGVNS come from the germline V gene. CDR3: CASSLESPYEQYF. As DNA, the CDR3 is TGTGCCAGCAGTCTCGAAAGCCCCTACGAGCAGTACTTC.

The sample holds many counts of this clonotype. The chain links TRBV4-1 to TRBJ2-2; D remains unclear. V dropped 3 bases and J dropped 6 bases, with 5 bases sitting between them. The germline gives CDR1 MGHRA, CDR2 YSYEKL. The length of the CDR3 is 12 residues. CDR3 protein: CASSHGPGELFF. Written as DNA, the CDR3 is TGCGCCAGCAGCCATGGGCCCGGGGAGCTGTTTTTT.

This clonotype appeared many times. V usage is TRBV12-5 and J usage is TRBJ1-6; no clear D gene. Germline assignment: CDR1 LGHNT and CDR2 FRNRAP. The CDR3 consists of 19 residues. V lost 6 bases, J lost 5 bases, and 26 bases lay in between. The CDR3 region is CASGHQRSGVNMNNSPLHF. The CDR3 DNA reads TGTGCTAGTGGCCACCAACGGTCTGGAGTAAATATGAATAATTCACCCCTCCACTTT.

This clonotype was counted ten times or more. This chain joins TRBV7-2 and TRBJ2-5; D gene unclear. The CDR3 length is 11 residues. Trimming removed 6 bases at V and 1 base at J, with 3 bases between. Germline CDR1 SGHTA, CDR2 FQGNSA. Written as DNA, the CDR3 is TGTGCCAGCAGGCTCCAAGAGACCCAGTACTTC. Amino acid sequence: CASRLQETQYF.

This clonotype was counted many times. This chain uses TRBV25-1 with TRBJ2-2; 7 nucleotides match TRBD2. Germline V gives CDR1 MGHDK, CDR2 SYGVNS. The CDR3 has 12 amino acids. CDR3: CASGKGTGELFF. CDR3 DNA sequence: TGTGCAAGCGGGAAGGGCACCGGGGAGCTGTTTTTT.

This clonotype was picked up many times. This chain links TRBV24-1 with TRBJ1-1; maybe TRBD1 (6 bases). CDR1 is KGHDR and CDR2 is SFDVKD in the germline V gene. The CDR3 length is 14 residues. The ends were cut back, 7 bases at V and 7 bases at J, with 18 bases in the middle. CDR3 sequence (DNA): TGTGCCACCAGCCGGATTCACAGGGCGGATGAAGCTTTCTTT. This translates into CATSRIHRADEAFF.

This clonotype came up many times. The V and J genes are TRBV14 and TRBJ1-1, with D maybe TRBD1 (5 bases). This CDR3 contains 14 residues. V gave up 6 bases and J gave up 10 bases, with 21 bases separating them. Germline CDR1 reads SGHDN; CDR2 reads FVKESK. The CDR3 protein is CASRPSRGPLGAFF. The DNA of the CDR3 is TGTGCCAGCAGACCCAGTAGGGGTCCCTTGGGAGCTTTCTTT.

Ten or more counts support this clonotype. The chain is built from TRBV5-5 and TRBJ2-5; either TRBD1 or TRBD2 may supply D (5 bases each). Germline V CDR1 and CDR2: SGHKS, YYEKEE (reference sequence). This CDR3 is 14 amino acids long. The V end was cut by 5 bases, the J end by 2 bases, with 13 bases between. The DNA of the CDR3 is TGTGCCAGCAGATATGGGACGCTACAAGAGACCCAGTACTTC. This sequence encodes CASRYGTLQETQYF.

The CDR3 DNA sequence: TGCAGTGCTAGAGATGGGGTCAGGGGCATCGTCGAGCAGTACTTC. It codes for CSARDGVRGIVEQYF. The genes are TRBV20-1 and TRBJ2-7, with D possibly being TRBD1 (6 bases). The CDR3 covers 15 residues. CDR1 is DFQATT and CDR2 is SNEGSKA in the germline V gene (reference sequence). Trimming left V 0 bases short and J 6 bases short, with 18 bases between.